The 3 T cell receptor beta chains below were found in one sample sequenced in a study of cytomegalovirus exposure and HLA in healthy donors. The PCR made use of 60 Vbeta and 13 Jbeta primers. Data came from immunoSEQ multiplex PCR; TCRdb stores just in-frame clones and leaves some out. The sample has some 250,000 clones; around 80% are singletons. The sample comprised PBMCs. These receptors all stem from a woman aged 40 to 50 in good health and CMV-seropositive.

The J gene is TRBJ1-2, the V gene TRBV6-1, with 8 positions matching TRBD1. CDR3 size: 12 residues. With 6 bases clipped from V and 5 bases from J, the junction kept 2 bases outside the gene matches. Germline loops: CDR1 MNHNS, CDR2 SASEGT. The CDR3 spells CASSRTGYGYTF. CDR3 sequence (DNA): TGTGCCAGCAGCAGGACAGGGTATGGCTACACCTTC.

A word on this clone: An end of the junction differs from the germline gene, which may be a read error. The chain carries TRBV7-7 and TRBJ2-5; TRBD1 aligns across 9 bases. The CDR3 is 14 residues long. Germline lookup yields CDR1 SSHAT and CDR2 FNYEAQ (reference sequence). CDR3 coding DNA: TGTGCTAGCAGCCAGGACAGGGGCCAAGAGACCCAGTACTTC. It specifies CASSQDRGQETQYF.

Written as DNA, the CDR3 is TGTGCCAGTAGGGGGGACAGGGATCAGCCCCAGCATTTT. Translating it yields CASRGDRDQPQHF. The chain employs TRBV19 and TRBJ1-5; TRBD1 matches 9 bases. The CDR3 extends over 13 amino acids. Germline V lookup: CDR1 LNHDA, CDR2 SQIVND (reference sequence). V gave up 6 bases and J gave up 5 bases; unmatched junction bases: 2.